The 3 T cell receptor beta chains given below trace back to one sample, sequenced in a study of cytomegalovirus exposure and HLA in healthy donors. Generated by immunoSEQ multiplex PCR, the TCRdb table keeps only in-frame clones and is missing some. The sample shows fewer than 200,000 clones, about nine tenths of them seen only once. Sequencing was done on a sample of PBMCs. All receptors derive from a woman aged 25-40 years in good health and CMV-seronegative.

Here the CDR3 reads CASSFPGQAGPQYF. CDR3 nucleotide sequence: TGTGCCAGCAGCTTCCCCGGACAGGCCGGGCCGCAGTACTTC. This sequence joins TRBV7-2 and TRBJ2-7, with 7 bases aligning to TRBD1. Germline assignment: CDR1 SGHTA and CDR2 FQGNSA. The CDR3 runs 14 residues. The J segment lost 9 bases and the V segment lost 3 bases, leaving 11 bases of the junction unmatched.

The chain recombines TRBV6-5 with TRBJ1-2; D ambiguous. CDR1 MNHEY and CDR2 SVGAGI come from the germline V gene. The length of the CDR3 is 14 residues. V lost 0 bases to trimming and J lost 6 bases, with 11 bases between them. The CDR3 loop is CASSYSLGGNGYTF. DNA of the CDR3: TGTGCCAGCAGTTACTCGTTAGGAGGGAATGGCTACACCTTC.

The chain couples TRBV5-1 to TRBJ2-7, with 7 bases matching TRBD1. The CDR3 has 13 amino acids. CDR1 and CDR2 (germline): SGHRS, YFSETQ. Germline trimming cut 3 bases from V and 3 bases from J; bases unmatched to any gene: 3. The CDR3 DNA reads as TGCGCCAGCAGCTACCGGGACAGCTACGAGCAGTACTTC. This gives the protein CASSYRDSYEQYF.